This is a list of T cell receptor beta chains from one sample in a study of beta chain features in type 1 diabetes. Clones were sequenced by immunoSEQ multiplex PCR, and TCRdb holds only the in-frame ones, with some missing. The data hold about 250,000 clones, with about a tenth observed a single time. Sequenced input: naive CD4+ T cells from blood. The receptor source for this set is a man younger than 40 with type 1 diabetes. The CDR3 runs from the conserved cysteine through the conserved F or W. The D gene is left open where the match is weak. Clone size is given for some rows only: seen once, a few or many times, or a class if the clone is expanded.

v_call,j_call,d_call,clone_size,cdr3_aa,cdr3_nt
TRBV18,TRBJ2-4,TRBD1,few,CASSPGQGNIQYF,TGTGCCAGCTCACCAGGACAGGGGAACATTCAGTACTTC
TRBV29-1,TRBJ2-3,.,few,CSVSSTDTQYF,TGCAGCGTGAGCAGCACAGATACGCAGTATTTT
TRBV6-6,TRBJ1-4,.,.,CASSPDPGKLFF,TGTGCCAGCAGCCCTGACCCCGGGAAACTGTTTTTT
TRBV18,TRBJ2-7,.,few,CASSPASGLSSYEQYF,TGTGCCAGCTCACCAGCCTCGGGACTGTCCTCCTACGAGCAGTACTTC
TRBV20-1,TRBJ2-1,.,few,CSASTDNEQFF,TGCAGTGCTAGCACTGACAATGAGCAGTTCTTC
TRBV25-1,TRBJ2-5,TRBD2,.,CASRAGLAGAQETQYF,TGTGCCAGCAGGGCCGGGCTAGCGGGGGCACAAGAGACCCAGTACTTC
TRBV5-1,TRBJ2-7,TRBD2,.,CASSLGTSGYYEQYF,TGCGCCAGCAGCTTAGGGACTAGCGGTTACTACGAGCAGTACTTC
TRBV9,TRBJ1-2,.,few,CASSYQNTLDYGYTF,TGTGCCAGCAGCTACCAAAACACGTTGGACTATGGCTACACCTTC
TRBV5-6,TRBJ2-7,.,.,CASSLDTYEQYF,TGTGCCAGCAGCTTAGACACCTACGAGCAGTACTTC
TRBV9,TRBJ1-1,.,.,CASGETVMNTEAFF,TGTGCCAGCGGAGAGACAGTCATGAACACTGAAGCTTTCTTT
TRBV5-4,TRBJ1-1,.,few,CASSFREGTEAFF,TGTGCCAGCAGCTTTCGGGAGGGCACTGAAGCTTTCTTT
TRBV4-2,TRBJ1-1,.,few,CASSQEWQGPTEAFF,TGTGCCAGCAGCCAAGAGTGGCAGGGCCCCACTGAAGCTTTCTTT
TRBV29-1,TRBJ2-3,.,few,CSGGDSHTDTQYF,TGCAGCGGGGGGGACAGCCACACAGATACGCAGTATTTT
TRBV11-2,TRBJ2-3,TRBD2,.,CASTRLAGYTQYF,TGTGCCAGCACCCGACTAGCGGGGTATACGCAGTATTTT
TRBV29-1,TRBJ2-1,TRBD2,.,CSVERLAGGNEQFF,TGCAGCGTTGAAAGGCTAGCGGGGGGAAATGAGCAGTTCTTC